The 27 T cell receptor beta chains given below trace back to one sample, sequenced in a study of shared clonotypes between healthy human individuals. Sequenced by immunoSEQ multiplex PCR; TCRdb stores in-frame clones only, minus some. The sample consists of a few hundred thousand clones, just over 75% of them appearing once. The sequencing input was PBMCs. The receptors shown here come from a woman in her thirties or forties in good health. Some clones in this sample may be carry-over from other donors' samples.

CDR3 in amino acids: CASSLDTDYGYTF. The CDR3 DNA follows: TGTGCCAGCAGCTTAGATACAGACTATGGCTACACCTTC. The chain employs TRBV7-2 and TRBJ1-2; D not certain. The V gene's germline CDR1 is SGHTA and CDR2 FQGNSA. This CDR3 contains 13 residues. V lost 1 base to trimming and J lost 3 bases, with 6 bases between them.

The CDR3 is CSALLNNEQFF. As DNA, the CDR3 is TGCAGTGCTCTACTAAACAATGAGCAGTTCTTC. The rearrangement uses TRBV20-1 and TRBJ2-1, with D uncertain. In germline, CDR1 is DFQATT, CDR2 SNEGSKA (reference sequence). Trimming pared 5 bases from V and 5 bases from J, leaving 7 bases between. This CDR3 has 11 residues.

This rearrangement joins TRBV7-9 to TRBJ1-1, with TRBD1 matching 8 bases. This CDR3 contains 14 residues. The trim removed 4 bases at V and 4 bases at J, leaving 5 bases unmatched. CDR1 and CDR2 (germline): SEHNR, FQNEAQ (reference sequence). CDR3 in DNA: TGTGCCAGCAGCTCCCAGGGGGCGGGCACTGAAGCTTTCTTT. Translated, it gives CASSSQGAGTEAFF.

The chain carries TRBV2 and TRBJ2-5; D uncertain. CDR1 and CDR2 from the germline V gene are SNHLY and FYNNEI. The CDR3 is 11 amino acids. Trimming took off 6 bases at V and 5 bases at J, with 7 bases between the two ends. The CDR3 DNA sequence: TGTGCCAGCAGCCCAGAGGAGACCCAGTACTTC. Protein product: CASSPEETQYF.

The CDR3 DNA is TGTGCCAGCAGTTTCGGTTACGGGCTCACAGATACGCAGTATTTT. It encodes CASSFGYGLTDTQYF. The chain couples TRBV28 to TRBJ2-3; D remains ambiguous. The V gene lost 3 bases and the J gene lost 2 bases, with 12 bases spanning the gap. Germline CDR1 MDHEN, CDR2 SYDVKM. The CDR3 loop spans 15 amino acids. Full variable domain (missing parts from reference TRBV28 and TRBJ2-3): DVKVTQSSRYLVKRTGEKVFLECVQDMDHENMFWYRQDPGLGLRLIYFSYDVKMKEKGDIPEGYSVSREKKERFSLILESASTNQTSMYLCASSFGYGLTDTQYFGPGTRLTVL.

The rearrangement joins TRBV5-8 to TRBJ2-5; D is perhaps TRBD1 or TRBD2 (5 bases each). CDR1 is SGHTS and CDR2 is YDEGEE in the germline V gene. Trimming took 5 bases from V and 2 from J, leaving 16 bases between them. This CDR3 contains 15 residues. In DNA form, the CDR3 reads TGTGCCAGCAGTCAAGGGGCGAGGGGTCAAGAGACCCAGTACTTC. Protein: CASSQGARGQETQYF.

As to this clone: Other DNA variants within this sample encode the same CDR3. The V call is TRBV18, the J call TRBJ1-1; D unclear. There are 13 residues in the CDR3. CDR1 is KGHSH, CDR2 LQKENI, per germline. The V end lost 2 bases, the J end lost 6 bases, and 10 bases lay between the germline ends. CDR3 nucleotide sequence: TGTGCCAGCTCACCAACGGCTAACGCTGAAGCTTTCTTT. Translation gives CASSPTANAEAFF.

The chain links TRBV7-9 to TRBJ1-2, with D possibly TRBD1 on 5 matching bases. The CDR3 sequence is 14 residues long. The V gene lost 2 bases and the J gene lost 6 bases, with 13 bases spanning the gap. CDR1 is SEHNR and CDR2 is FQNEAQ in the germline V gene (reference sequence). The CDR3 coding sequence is TGTGCCAGCAGCTTACCCGGAGGGGTGGATGGCTACACCTTC. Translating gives CASSLPGGVDGYTF.

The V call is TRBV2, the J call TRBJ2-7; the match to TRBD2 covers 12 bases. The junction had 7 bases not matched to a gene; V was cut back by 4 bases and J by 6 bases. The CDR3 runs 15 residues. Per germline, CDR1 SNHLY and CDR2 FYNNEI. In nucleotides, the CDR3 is TGTGCCAGCAGTGCCTTGACTAGCGGGAGTAGCGAGCAGTACTTC. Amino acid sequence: CASSALTSGSSEQYF. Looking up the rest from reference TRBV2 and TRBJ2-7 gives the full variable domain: EPEVTQTPSHQVTQMGQEVILRCVPISNHLYFYWYRQILGQKVEFLVSFYNNEISEKSEIFDDQFSVERPDGSNFTLKIRSTKLEDSAMYFCASSALTSGSSEQYFGPGTRLTVT.

The CDR3 region has the DNA TGTGCCAGCAGTGACCCGGTAGCGGGAGTAAGTACAGATACGCAGTATTTT. Amino acids: CASSDPVAGVSTDTQYF. V is TRBV6-4 and J is TRBJ2-3, with 9 bases matching TRBD2. Germline lookup yields CDR1 MRHNA and CDR2 SNTAGT. The CDR3 length is 17 residues. V gave up 2 bases and J gave up 3 bases; unmatched junction bases: 9.

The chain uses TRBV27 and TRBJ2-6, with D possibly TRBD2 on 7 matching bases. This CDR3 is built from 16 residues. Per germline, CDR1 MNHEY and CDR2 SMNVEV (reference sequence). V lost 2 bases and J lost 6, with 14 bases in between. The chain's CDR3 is CASSLRAGAEANVLTF. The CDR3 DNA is TGTGCCAGCAGTTTAAGGGCGGGGGCTGAGGCCAACGTCCTGACTTTC.

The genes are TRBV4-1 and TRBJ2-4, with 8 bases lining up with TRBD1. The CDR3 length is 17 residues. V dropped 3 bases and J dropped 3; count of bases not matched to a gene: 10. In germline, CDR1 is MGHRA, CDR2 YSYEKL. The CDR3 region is CASSQPTGVMRKNIQYF. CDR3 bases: TGCGCCAGCAGCCAGCCGACAGGGGTTATGCGCAAAAACATTCAGTACTTC.

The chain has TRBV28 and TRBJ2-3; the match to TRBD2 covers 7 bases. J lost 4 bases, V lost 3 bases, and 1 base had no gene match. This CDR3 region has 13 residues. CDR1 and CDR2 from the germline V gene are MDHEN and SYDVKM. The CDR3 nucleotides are TGTGCCAGCAGTTTCGCGGGGGCAGATACGCAGTATTTT. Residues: CASSFAGADTQYF.

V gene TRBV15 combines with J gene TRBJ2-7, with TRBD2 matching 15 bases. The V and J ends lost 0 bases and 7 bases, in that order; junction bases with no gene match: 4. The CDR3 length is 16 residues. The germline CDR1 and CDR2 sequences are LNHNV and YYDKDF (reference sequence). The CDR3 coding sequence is TGTGCCACCAGCAGAGACCGGGGACTAGCGGGAGGTGAGCAGTACTTC. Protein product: CATSRDRGLAGGEQYF.

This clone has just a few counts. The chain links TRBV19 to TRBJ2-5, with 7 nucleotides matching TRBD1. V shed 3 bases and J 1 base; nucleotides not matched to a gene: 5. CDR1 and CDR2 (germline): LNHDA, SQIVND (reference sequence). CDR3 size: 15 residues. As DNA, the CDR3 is TGTGCCAGTAGTATTGGGACAGCCATCCAAGAGACCCAGTACTTC. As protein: CASSIGTAIQETQYF.

The CDR3 bases are TGTGCCACCGGCCTCCTGGGGGTTTGGTACGAGCAGTACTTC. As protein: CATGLLGVWYEQYF. The chain combines TRBV28 with TRBJ2-7; D is possibly TRBD1 or TRBD2 (5 bases each). CDR1 is MDHEN, CDR2 SYDVKM, per germline. The V gene lost 10 bases and the J gene lost 4 bases, with 20 bases spanning the gap. CDR3 size: 14 residues.

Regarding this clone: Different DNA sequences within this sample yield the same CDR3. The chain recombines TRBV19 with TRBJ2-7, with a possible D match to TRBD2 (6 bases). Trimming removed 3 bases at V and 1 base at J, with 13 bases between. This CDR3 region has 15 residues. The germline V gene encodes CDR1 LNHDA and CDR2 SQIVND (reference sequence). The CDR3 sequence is CASSIGGSGSYEQYF. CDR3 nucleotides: TGTGCCAGTAGTATCGGGGGTAGCGGTTCCTACGAGCAGTACTTC. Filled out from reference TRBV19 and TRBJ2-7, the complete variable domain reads DGGITQSPKYLFRKEGQNVTLSCEQNLNHDAMYWYRQDPGQGLRLIYYSQIVNDFQKGDIAEGYSVSREKKESFPLTVTSAQKNPTAFYLCASSIGGSGSYEQYFGPGTRLTVT.

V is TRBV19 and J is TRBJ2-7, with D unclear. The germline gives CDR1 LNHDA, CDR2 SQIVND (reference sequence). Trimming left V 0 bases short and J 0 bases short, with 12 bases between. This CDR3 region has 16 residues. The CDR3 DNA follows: TGTGCCAGTAGTATAGATCTGGAGTCCAGCTCCTACGAGCAGTACTTC. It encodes CASSIDLESSSYEQYF.

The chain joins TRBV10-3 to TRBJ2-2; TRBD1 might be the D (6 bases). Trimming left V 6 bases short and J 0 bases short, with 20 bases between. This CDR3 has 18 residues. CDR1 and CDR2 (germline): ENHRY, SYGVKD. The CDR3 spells CAISPNGLGQTNTGELFF. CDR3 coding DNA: TGTGCCATCAGCCCTAACGGGCTGGGACAAACGAACACCGGGGAGCTGTTTTTT.

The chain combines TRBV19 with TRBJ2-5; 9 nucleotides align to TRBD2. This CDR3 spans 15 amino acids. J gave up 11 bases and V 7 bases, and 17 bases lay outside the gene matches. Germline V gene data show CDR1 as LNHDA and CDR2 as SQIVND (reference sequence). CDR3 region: CASNPNRGLTSGQYF. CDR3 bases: TGTGCCAGTAACCCTAATCGGGGCCTGACTAGCGGTCAGTACTTC.

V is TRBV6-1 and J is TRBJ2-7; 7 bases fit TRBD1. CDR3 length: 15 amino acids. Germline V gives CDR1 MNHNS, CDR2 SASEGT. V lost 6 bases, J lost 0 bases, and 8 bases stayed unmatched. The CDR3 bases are TGTGCCAGCAGAAATACAGGGGCGCGCTCCTACGAGCAGTACTTC. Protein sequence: CASRNTGARSYEQYF.

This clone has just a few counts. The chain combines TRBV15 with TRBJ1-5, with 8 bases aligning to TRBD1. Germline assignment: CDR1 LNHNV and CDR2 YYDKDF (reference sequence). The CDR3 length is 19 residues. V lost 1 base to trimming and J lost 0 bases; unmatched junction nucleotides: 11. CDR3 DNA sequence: TGTGCCACCAGCAGAGTCGGGCAGGGGGCTTCGATTAGCAATCAGCCCCAGCATTTT. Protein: CATSRVGQGASISNQPQHF.

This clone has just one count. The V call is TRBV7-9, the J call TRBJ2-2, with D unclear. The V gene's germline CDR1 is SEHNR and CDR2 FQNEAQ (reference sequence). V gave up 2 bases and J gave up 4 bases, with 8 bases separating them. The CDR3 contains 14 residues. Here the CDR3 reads CASSLSLGTGELFF. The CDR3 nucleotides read TGTGCCAGCAGCTTAAGCCTTGGCACCGGGGAGCTGTTTTTT.

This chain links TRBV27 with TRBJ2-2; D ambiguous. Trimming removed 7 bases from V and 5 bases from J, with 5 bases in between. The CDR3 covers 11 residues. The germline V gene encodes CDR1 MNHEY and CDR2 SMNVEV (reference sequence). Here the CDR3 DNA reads TGTGCCAGCAAGTGGACCGGGGAGCTGTTTTTT. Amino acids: CASKWTGELFF.

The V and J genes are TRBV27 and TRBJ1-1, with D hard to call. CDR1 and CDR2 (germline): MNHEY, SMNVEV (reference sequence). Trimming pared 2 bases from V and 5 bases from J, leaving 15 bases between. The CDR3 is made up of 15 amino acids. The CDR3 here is CASSLGGRRGTEAFF. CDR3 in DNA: TGTGCCAGCAGTTTAGGAGGTAGGAGAGGAACTGAAGCTTTCTTT.

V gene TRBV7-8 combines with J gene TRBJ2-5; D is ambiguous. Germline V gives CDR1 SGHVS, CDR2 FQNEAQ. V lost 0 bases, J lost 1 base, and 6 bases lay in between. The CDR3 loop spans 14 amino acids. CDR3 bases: TGTGCCAGCAGCTTAGCAGGTTCCCAAGAGACCCAGTACTTC. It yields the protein CASSLAGSQETQYF.

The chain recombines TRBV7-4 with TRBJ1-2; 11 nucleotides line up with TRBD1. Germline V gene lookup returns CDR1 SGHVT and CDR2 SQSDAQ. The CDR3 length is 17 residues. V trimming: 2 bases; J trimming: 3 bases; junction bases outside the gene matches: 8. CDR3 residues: CASSLCRGQGDYYGYTF. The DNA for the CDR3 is TGTGCCAGCAGCTTATGCCGGGGACAGGGGGACTACTATGGCTACACCTTC.